The following is a TCR beta chain sequence with its context. Its antigen is not identified. This sample stems from a study of lymphopenia after photon versus proton radiotherapy. CDR1 and CDR2 from the germline V gene are MGHDK and SYGVNS. Trimming removed 7 bases at V and 3 bases at J, with 10 bases between. The CDR3 sequence is 13 residues long. Using immunoSEQ multiplex PCR, the repertoire was profiled, and TCRdb retains in-frame clones only, with some absent. Of approximately 150,000 clones listed, about 85% are singletons. Study results and caveats: Proton therapy kept repertoires fairly stable, unlike photons, which gained effector/memory cells.

The sample in question was peripheral blood, obtained from a patient treated with photon-based radiotherapy. V usage is TRBV25-1 and J usage is TRBJ2-1; D unresolved. The source of this sequence is a man aged 45 to 65 with gastric cancer. The CDR3 is CASTSGYYNEQFF. CDR3 in DNA: TGTGCCAGCACCTCAGGATACTACAATGAGCAGTTCTTC.